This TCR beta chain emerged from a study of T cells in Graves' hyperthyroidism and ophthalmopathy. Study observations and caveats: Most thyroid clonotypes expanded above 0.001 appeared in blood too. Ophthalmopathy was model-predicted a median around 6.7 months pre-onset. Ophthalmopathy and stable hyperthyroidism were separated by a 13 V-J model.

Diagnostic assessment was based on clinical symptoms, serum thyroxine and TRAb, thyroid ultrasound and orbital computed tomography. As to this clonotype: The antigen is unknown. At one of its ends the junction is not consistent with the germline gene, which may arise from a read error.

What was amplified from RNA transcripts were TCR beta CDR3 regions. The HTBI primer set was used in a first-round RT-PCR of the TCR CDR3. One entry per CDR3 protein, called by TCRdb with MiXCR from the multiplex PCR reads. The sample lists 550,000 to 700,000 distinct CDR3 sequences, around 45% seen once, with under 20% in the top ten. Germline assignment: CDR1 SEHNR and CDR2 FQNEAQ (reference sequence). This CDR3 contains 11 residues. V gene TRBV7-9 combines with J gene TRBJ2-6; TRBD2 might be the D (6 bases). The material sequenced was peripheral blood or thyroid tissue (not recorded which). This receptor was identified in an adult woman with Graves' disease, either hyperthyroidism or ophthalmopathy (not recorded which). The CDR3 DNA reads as TGTGCCAGCAGCCCAAGTGGGACTGAAGCTTTC. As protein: CASSPSGTEAF.